The 7 T cell receptor beta chains below come from one sample, sequenced in a study of T cell responses to AZD1222 COVID-19 vaccine. The data were produced by immunoSEQ multiplex PCR, yet TCRdb's version contains in-frame clones alone and is incomplete. This table holds 100,000 or so clones, approximately 87% found once. This material consisted of peripheral blood, taken 28 days after the second AZD1222 dose. These receptors were taken from an adult who received the AZD1222 COVID-19 vaccine.

The count of this clone is one. This chain uses TRBV2 with TRBJ1-1; 9 positions agree with TRBD1. CDR3 length equals 14 residues. The V and J ends lost 5 bases and 6 bases, in that order; junction bases with no gene match: 7. The germline gives CDR1 SNHLY, CDR2 FYNNEI. The DNA of the CDR3 is TGTGCCAGCAGTTGGGGACAGGGAGACGCTGAAGCTTTCTTT. Amino acids: CASSWGQGDAEAFF.

This clone was seen only a few times. This sequence joins TRBV6-5 and TRBJ2-7; no reliable D call. Germline V gene sequence: CDR1 MNHEY, CDR2 SVGAGI. The CDR3 covers 15 residues. V gave up 2 bases and J gave up 6 bases, with 17 bases separating them. In DNA form, the CDR3 reads TGTGCCAGCAGTTACGGGCAGGCGAGGCTGGGCGAGCAGTACTTC. Translation: CASSYGQARLGEQYF.

This clone was observed a single time. J is TRBJ1-1 and V is TRBV6-2 or TRBV6-3; D is uncertain. The CDR3 is 12 residues long. Trimming took 2 bases from V and 11 from J, leaving 12 bases between them. The germline V gene has CDR1 MNHEY and CDR2 SVGEGT. The CDR3 reads CASSYGRHGAFF. In DNA, the CDR3 is TGTGCCAGCAGTTACGGGCGGCACGGGGCTTTCTTT.

This clone was seen just once. The rearrangement uses TRBV19 and TRBJ1-2, with D unresolved. The CDR3 is made up of 13 amino acids. The V and J ends lost 6 bases and 0 bases respectively, with 8 bases between them. The germline V gene encodes CDR1 LNHDA and CDR2 SQIVND (reference sequence). The CDR3 region has the DNA TGTGCCAGTAGAACTGCGTCTAACTATGGCTACACCTTC. This encodes CASRTASNYGYTF.

This clone was detected only a few times. This chain links TRBV7-3 with TRBJ2-7, with TRBD2 matching 8 bases. V was clipped by 4 bases and J by 7 bases; unmatched bases: 6. CDR1 is SGHTA, CDR2 FQGTGA, per germline. The length of the CDR3 is 13 residues. The CDR3 reads CASSSRGGQEQYF. DNA for the CDR3: TGTGCCAGCAGCTCACGCGGGGGGCAGGAGCAGTACTTC.

This rearrangement joins TRBV10-3 to TRBJ2-7; tentatively, D is TRBD1 or TRBD2 (6 bases each). Germline CDR1 reads ENHRY; CDR2 reads SYGVKD. Trimming shortened V by 4 bases and J by 7 bases, and 11 bases separated the two germline ends. CDR3 size: 12 residues. The CDR3 DNA follows: TGTGCCATCAGTGGGGGGGCTGGGGAGCAGTACTTC. Its translation: CAISGGAGEQYF.

CDR3 sequence reads: CASSYSGREDIQYF. DNA for the CDR3: TGTGCCAGCAGTTATAGCGGGAGGGAGGACATTCAGTACTTC. The chain recombines TRBV2 with TRBJ2-4; 11 bases align to TRBD2. Germline assignment: CDR1 SNHLY and CDR2 FYNNEI. This CDR3 is built from 14 residues. V gave up 5 bases and J gave up 8 bases; unmatched junction bases: 5.